Below, 20 T cell receptor beta chains from the same sample are listed, as sequenced in a study of identical twins. MiXCR, applied by TCRdb to the 5' RACE reads, yields one record per CDR3 protein. The sample carries 300,000 to 400,000 distinct CDR3 sequences, roughly 10% recorded once. The sample taken for sequencing was naive T cells sorted from blood. These receptors were taken from a woman aged 50 to 60 in good health.

This clonotype was observed a handful of times. V gene TRBV5-1 combines with J gene TRBJ2-1, with 7 bases lining up with TRBD2. Trimming at V came to 6 bases and at J to 4 bases, leaving 16 bases not matched to a gene. Germline V gene data show CDR1 as SGHRS and CDR2 as YFSETQ. The CDR3 extends over 17 amino acids. The CDR3 loop is CASNGGGSVQRYNEQFF. In nucleotides, the CDR3 is TGCGCCAGCAATGGGGGGGGTTCGGTACAACGGTACAATGAGCAGTTCTTC.

This clonotype was observed a few times. The chain joins TRBV6-5 to TRBJ1-4; D is unclear. CDR1 is MNHEY, CDR2 SVGAGI, per germline. CDR3 length: 15 residues. Trimming stripped 6 bases from V and 8 bases from J, with 19 bases between. CDR3 loop: CASRLGSLGGEKLFF. The CDR3 DNA is TGTGCCAGCAGGTTAGGGAGTCTGGGTGGCGAAAAACTGTTTTTT.

The V gene is TRBV4-2, the J gene TRBJ2-3; the D gene could be TRBD1 or TRBD2 (6 bases each). Germline V lookup: CDR1 LGHNA, CDR2 YNFKEQ. CDR3 length: 16 residues. The V gene lost 0 bases and the J gene lost 1 base, with 11 bases spanning the gap. The CDR3 DNA reads as TGTGCCAGCAGCCAAGATGGGGGGCTGGGCACAGATACGCAGTATTTT. Protein: CASSQDGGLGTDTQYF.

This clonotype was picked up a small number of times. The rearrangement links TRBV27 to TRBJ2-1, with D perhaps matching TRBD2 (6 bases). The CDR3 extends over 17 amino acids. Germline CDR1 and CDR2: MNHEY and SMNVEV (reference sequence). Trimming cost V 2 bases and J 2 bases, with 16 bases left between them. The CDR3, as DNA: TGTGCCAGCAGTTTAGAGGGCGGGACTCTCCCCTACAATGAGCAGTTCTTC. Its translation: CASSLEGGTLPYNEQFF.

This chain connects TRBV12-3 or TRBV12-4 to TRBJ1-1; TRBD1 is a possible D gene (6 bases). The CDR3 runs to 16 residues. Trimming removed 6 bases from V and 2 bases from J, with 19 bases in between. CDR3 sequence (DNA): TGTGCCAGCAGCCCCAGGGGTCTCCAGACAAACACTGAAGCTTTCTTT. It translates to CASSPRGLQTNTEAFF.

This clonotype turned up a few times. The chain couples TRBV7-9 to TRBJ1-4; 7 bases fit TRBD1. This CDR3 comprises 13 residues. The V and J ends lost 7 bases and 7 bases, in that order; junction bases with no gene match: 6. From germline, CDR1 is SEHNR and CDR2 FQNEAQ (reference sequence). CDR3: CASTLGQSEKLFF. The CDR3 DNA is TGTGCCAGCACCTTGGGACAGTCTGAAAAACTGTTTTTT.

The chain joins TRBV11-2 to TRBJ2-1, with 14 bases matching TRBD2. V dropped 2 bases and J dropped 8; count of bases not matched to a gene: 8. In germline, CDR1 is SGHAT, CDR2 FQNNGV. The CDR3 loop spans 17 amino acids. The CDR3 loop reads CASSLRLAGGKDDEQFF. In nucleotides, the CDR3 is TGTGCCAGCAGCTTAAGACTAGCGGGAGGGAAAGACGATGAGCAGTTCTTC.

V usage is TRBV11-3 and J usage is TRBJ2-1; weak D call: TRBD1 (6 bases). The CDR3 totals 15 residues. From germline, CDR1 is SGHNT and CDR2 YENEEA. The V gene lost 5 bases and the J gene lost 9 bases, with 20 bases spanning the gap. The CDR3 coding sequence is TGTGCCAGCAGCGCCCCGGGACATTCTGTCTGTGAGCAGTTCTTC. Residues: CASSAPGHSVCEQFF.

This chain links TRBV20-1 with TRBJ2-7; 10 bases align to TRBD2. Germline values: CDR1 DFQATT, CDR2 SNEGSKA (reference sequence). Trimming took 3 bases from V and 3 from J; bases not matched to a gene: 11. The CDR3 runs 16 residues. CDR3 amino acids: CSASDGSGRTLYEQYF. CDR3 sequence (DNA): TGCAGTGCTAGTGATGGTAGCGGGAGGACCCTCTACGAGCAGTACTTC.

This chain joins TRBV5-1 and TRBJ2-7, with D possibly matching TRBD2 (6 bases). Trimming took off 0 bases at V and 4 bases at J, with 23 bases between the two ends. Germline V gene data show CDR1 as SGHRS and CDR2 as YFSETQ. The CDR3 is made up of 18 amino acids. As DNA, the CDR3 is TGCGCCAGCAGCTTGGCCGCTCTTAGCGGAGCCACACCATACGAGCAGTACTTC. It specifies CASSLAALSGATPYEQYF.

The J gene is TRBJ1-1, the V gene TRBV12-3 or TRBV12-4; TRBD1 matches 10 bases. This CDR3 spans 12 amino acids. The J segment lost 8 bases and the V segment lost 5 bases, leaving 2 bases of the junction unmatched. The DNA for the CDR3 is TGTGCCAGCAGTCTGGGACAGGGGGAAGCTTTCTTT. It yields the protein CASSLGQGEAFF.

Details on this clonotype: A much larger clone lies a single base off, so this may be a read error. This CDR3 is missing its conserved last phenylalanine or tryptophan, likely due to a read error. The chain employs TRBV20-1 and TRBJ1-4; D gene unclear. The CDR3 consists of 15 residues. In germline, CDR1 is DFQATT, CDR2 SNEGSKA (reference sequence). Between the trimmed V and J ends, which lost 6 bases and 4 bases, there was a span of 18 bases. The CDR3 loop is CSADHAAALNEKLFY. The CDR3 nucleotides read TGCAGTGCGGACCATGCGGCGGCTCTTAATGAAAAACTGTTTTAT.

The chain links TRBV9 to TRBJ2-1; 8 bases fit TRBD1. The germline CDR1 and CDR2 sequences are SGDLS and YYNGEE. The CDR3 consists of 19 residues. Trimming removed 0 bases from V and 0 bases from J; junction bases left unmatched: 11. CDR3 protein: CASSVVTTGTGLSYNEQFF. The CDR3 bases are TGTGCCAGCAGCGTAGTGACGACCGGGACAGGACTCTCCTACAATGAGCAGTTCTTC.

CDR3 sequence: CASSFGTSGSGAYNEQFF. In DNA, the CDR3 is TGCGCCAGCAGCTTTGGGACTAGCGGGAGTGGGGCCTACAATGAGCAGTTCTTC. The rearrangement joins TRBV5-1 to TRBJ2-1; 14 bases line up with TRBD2. Trimming cost V 2 bases and J 2 bases; bases outside gene matches: 6. The CDR3 extends over 18 amino acids. Germline V CDR1 and CDR2: SGHRS, YFSETQ.

In its sample, this clonotype was seen many times. The chain carries TRBV4-1 and TRBJ2-1, with 12 bases fitting TRBD2. Looked up from germline, CDR1 is MGHRA and CDR2 is YSYEKL. The CDR3 loop spans 17 amino acids. The J segment lost 8 bases and the V segment lost 4 bases, leaving 12 bases of the junction unmatched. The CDR3 protein is CASSPKHLAGGPDEQFF. CDR3 nucleotide sequence: TGCGCCAGCAGCCCTAAACACCTAGCGGGAGGGCCCGATGAGCAGTTCTTC.

The chain is built from TRBV12-3 or TRBV12-4 and TRBJ1-2; D remains unclear. Trimming shortened V by 3 bases and J by 4 bases, and 9 bases separated the two germline ends. There are 13 residues in the CDR3. The CDR3 spells CASSLDSVYGYTF. CDR3 in DNA: TGTGCCAGCAGTTTGGACTCCGTCTATGGCTACACCTTC.

On this clonotype itself: A single base separates this from a much larger clone, so it may be a read error. As the CDR3 is not closed by the conserved phenylalanine or tryptophan, this likely results from a read error. V gene TRBV24-1 combines with J gene TRBJ2-5; D is unclear. V dropped 1 base and J dropped 5 bases, with 4 bases sitting between them. In germline, CDR1 is KGHDR, CDR2 SFDVKD. CDR3 length equals 12 residues. The CDR3 loop is CATSDFGETQYV. The CDR3 DNA follows: TGTGCCACCAGTGATTTTGGGGAGACCCAGTACGTC.

This clonotype was seen ten or more times. This chain links TRBV20-1 with TRBJ2-1; D uncertain. This CDR3 has 12 amino acids. Trimming removed 1 base from V and 15 bases from J, with 16 bases in between. Germline V CDR1 and CDR2: DFQATT, SNEGSKA (reference sequence). The CDR3 sequence: CSARAPMVRSFF. The DNA for the CDR3 is TGCAGTGCTAGAGCCCCGATGGTGCGGTCGTTCTTC.

The chain links TRBV27 to TRBJ2-1, with unresolved D. In germline, CDR1 is MNHEY, CDR2 SMNVEV (reference sequence). The CDR3 runs 12 residues. V was pared by 5 bases and J by 8 bases, with 10 bases between. The CDR3: CASSPTWDEQFF. For the CDR3, the DNA is TGTGCCAGCAGTCCGACCTGGGATGAGCAGTTCTTC.

This clonotype was recorded a few times. The rearrangement uses TRBV5-1 and TRBJ2-5, with D perhaps TRBD1 or TRBD2 (5 bases each). V lost 0 bases and J 4 bases, leaving 13 bases between the germline ends. CDR1 is SGHRS, CDR2 YFSETQ, per germline. The CDR3 length is 15 residues. This CDR3 reads CASSLEGTLRETQYF. DNA of the CDR3: TGCGCCAGCAGCTTGGAAGGGACCCTTCGAGAGACCCAGTACTTC.